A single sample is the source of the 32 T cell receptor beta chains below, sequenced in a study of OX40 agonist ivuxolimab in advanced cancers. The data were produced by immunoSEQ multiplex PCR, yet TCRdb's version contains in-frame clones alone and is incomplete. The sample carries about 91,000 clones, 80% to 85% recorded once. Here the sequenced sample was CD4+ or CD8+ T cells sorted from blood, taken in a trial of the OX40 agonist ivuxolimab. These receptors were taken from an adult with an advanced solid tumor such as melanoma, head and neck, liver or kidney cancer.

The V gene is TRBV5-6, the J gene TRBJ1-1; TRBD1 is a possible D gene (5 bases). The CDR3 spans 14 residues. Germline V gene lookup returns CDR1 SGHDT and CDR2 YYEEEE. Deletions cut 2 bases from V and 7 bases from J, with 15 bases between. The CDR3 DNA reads TGTGCCAGCAGCTTAGTTGCAGGGAGCCGTGAAGCTTTCTTT. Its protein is CASSLVAGSREAFF.

Written as DNA, the CDR3 is TGTGCTAGTGTGGAACTAGCGGGGGGAATGGGGGAGCTGTTTTTT. It translates to CASVELAGGMGELFF. V is TRBV12-5 and J is TRBJ2-2; 12 nucleotides agree with TRBD2. The CDR3 extends over 15 amino acids. CDR1 is LGHNT and CDR2 is FRNRAP in the germline V gene. V lost 7 bases and J lost 8; bases outside the gene matches: 8.

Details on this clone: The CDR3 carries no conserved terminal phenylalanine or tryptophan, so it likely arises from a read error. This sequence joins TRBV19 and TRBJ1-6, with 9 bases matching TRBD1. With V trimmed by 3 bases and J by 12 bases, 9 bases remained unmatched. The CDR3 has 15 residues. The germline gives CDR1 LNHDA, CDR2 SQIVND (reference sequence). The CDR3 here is CASSMRTGAGGPLHL. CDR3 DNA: TGTGCCAGTAGTATGAGGACAGGGGCTGGAGGACCCCTCCACCTT.

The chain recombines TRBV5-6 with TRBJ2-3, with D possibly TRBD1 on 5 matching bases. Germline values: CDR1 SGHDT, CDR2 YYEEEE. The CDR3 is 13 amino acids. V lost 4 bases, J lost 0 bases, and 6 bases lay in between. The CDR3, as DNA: TGTGCCAGCAGCCAGGGTAGCACAGATACGCAGTATTTT. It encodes CASSQGSTDTQYF.

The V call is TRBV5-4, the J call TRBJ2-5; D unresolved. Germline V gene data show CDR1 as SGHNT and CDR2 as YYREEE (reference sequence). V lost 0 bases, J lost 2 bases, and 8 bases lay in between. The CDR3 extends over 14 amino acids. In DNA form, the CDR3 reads TGTGCCAGCAGCTTGGAAGAAGGACAAGAGACCCAGTACTTC. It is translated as CASSLEEGQETQYF. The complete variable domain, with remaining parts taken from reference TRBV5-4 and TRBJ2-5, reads ETGVTQSPTHLIKTRGQQVTLRCSSQSGHNTVSWYQQALGQGPQFIFQYYREEENGRGNFPPRFSGLQFPNYSSELNVNALELDDSALYLCASSLEEGQETQYFGPGTRLLVL.

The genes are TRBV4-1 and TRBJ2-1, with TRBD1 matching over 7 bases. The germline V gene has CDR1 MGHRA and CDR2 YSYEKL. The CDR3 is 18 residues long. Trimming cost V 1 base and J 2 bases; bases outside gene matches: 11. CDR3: CASSQGGPDRVTYNEQFF. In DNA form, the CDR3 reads TGCGCCAGCAGCCAAGGAGGGCCCGACAGGGTAACCTACAATGAGCAGTTCTTC.

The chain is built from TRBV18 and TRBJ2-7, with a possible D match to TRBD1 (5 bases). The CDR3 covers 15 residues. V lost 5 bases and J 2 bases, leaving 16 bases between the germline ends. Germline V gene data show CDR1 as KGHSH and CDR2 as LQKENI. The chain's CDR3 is CASSAQGDSPYEQYV. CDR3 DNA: TGTGCCAGCTCAGCTCAAGGAGACAGTCCCTACGAGCAGTACGTC.

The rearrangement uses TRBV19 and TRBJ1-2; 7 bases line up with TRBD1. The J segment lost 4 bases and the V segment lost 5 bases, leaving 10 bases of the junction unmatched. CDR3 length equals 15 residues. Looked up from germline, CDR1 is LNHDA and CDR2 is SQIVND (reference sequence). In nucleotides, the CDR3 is TGTGCCAGTAGTTATAAGGGGGCGGAGAGCTATGGCTACACCTTC. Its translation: CASSYKGAESYGYTF.

The CDR3 DNA reads TGCGCCAGCAGTCAATCGTACTGCCAAGACACAGATACGCAGTATTTT. Protein product: CASSQSYCQDTDTQYF. The rearrangement uses TRBV23-1 and TRBJ2-3; D gene ambiguous. TRBV23-1 is an ORF; its function is uncertain. V lost 0 bases, J lost 2 bases, and 12 bases lay in between. The CDR3 length is 16 residues.

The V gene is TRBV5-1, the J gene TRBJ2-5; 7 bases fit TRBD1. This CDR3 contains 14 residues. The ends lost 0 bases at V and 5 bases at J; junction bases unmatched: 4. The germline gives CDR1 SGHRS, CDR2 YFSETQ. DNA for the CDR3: TGCGCCAGCAGCTTGGGCAGGGGGATCGAGACCCAGTACTTC. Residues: CASSLGRGIETQYF.

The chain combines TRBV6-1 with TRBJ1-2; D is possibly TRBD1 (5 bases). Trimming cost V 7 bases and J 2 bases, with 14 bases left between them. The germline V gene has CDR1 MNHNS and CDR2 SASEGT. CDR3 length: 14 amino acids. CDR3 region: CASTLLEGNYGYTF. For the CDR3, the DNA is TGTGCCAGCACCCTTTTGGAGGGGAACTATGGCTACACCTTC.

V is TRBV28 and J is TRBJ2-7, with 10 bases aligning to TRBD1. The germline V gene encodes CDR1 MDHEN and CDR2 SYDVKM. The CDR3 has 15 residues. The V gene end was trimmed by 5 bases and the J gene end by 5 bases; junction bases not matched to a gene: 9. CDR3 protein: CASSPGTGVINEQYV. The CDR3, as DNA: TGTGCCAGCAGTCCCGGGACAGGGGTGATAAACGAGCAGTACGTC.

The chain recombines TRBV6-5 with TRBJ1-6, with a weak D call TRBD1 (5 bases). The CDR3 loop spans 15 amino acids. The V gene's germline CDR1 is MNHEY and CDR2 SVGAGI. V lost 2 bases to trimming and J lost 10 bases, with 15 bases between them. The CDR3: CASSYGHPGDSPLHF. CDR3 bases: TGTGCCAGCAGTTACGGTCACCCGGGGGACTCACCCCTCCACTTT.

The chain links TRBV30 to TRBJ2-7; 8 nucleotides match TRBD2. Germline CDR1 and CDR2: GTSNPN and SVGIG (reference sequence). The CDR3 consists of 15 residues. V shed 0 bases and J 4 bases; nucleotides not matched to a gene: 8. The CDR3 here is CAWSVLGGGFYEQYF. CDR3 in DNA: TGTGCCTGGAGTGTACTCGGCGGGGGGTTTTACGAGCAGTACTTC.

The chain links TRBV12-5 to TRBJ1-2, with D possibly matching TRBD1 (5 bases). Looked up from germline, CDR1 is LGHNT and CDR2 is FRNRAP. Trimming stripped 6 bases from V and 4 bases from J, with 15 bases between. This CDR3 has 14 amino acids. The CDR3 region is CASGLVGGSYGYTF. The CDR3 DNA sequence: TGTGCTAGTGGCCTGGTCGGGGGGAGCTATGGCTACACCTTC.

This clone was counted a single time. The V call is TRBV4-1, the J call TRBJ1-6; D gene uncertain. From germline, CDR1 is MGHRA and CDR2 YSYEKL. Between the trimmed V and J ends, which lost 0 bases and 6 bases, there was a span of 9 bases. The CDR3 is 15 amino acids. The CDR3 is CASSQDRGFNSPLHF. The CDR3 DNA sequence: TGCGCCAGCAGCCAAGATCGTGGCTTTAATTCACCCCTCCACTTT.

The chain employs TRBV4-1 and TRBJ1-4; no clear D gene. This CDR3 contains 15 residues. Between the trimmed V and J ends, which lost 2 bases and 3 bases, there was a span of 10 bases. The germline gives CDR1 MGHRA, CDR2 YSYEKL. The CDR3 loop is CASSQSRAPNEKLFF. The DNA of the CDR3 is TGCGCCAGCAGCCAAAGCCGGGCCCCTAATGAAAAACTGTTTTTT.

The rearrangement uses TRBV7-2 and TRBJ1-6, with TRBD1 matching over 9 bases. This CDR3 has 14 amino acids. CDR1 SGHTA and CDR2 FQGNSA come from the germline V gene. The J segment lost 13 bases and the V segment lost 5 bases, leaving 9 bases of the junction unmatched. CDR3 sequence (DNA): TGTGCCAGCAGCCTCACTCTACAGGGGGCCCCCCTCCACTTT. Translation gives CASSLTLQGAPLHF.

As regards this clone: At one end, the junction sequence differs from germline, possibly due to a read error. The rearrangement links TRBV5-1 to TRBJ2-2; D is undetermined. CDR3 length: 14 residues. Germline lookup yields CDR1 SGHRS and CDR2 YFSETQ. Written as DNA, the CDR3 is TGCGCCAGCAGATTGGACGGGAACACCGGGGAGCTGTTTTTT. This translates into CASRLDGNTGELFF. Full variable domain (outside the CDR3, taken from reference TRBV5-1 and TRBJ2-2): KAGVTQTPRYLIKTRGQQVTLSCSPISGHRSVSWYQQTPGQGLQFLFEYFSETQRNKGNFPGRFSGRQFSNSRSEMNVSTLELGDSALYLCASRLDGNTGELFFGEGSRLTVL.

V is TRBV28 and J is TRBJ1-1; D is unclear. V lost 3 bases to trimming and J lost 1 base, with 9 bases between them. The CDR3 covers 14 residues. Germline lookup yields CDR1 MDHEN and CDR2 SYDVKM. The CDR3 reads CASSLPRPNTEAFF. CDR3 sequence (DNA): TGTGCCAGCAGTTTGCCCCGCCCGAACACTGAAGCTTTCTTT.

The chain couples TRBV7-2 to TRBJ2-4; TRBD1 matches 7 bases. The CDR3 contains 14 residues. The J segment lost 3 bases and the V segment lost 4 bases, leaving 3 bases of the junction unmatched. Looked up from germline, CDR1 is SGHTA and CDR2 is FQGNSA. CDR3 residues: CASSSGTVKNIQYF. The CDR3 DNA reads TGTGCCAGCAGCTCCGGGACAGTCAAAAACATTCAGTACTTC. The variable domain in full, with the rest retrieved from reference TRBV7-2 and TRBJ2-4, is GAGVSQSPSNKVTEKGKDVELRCDPISGHTALYWYRQSLGQGLEFLIYFQGNSAPDKSGLPSDRFSAERTGGSVSTLTIQRTQQEDSAVYLCASSSGTVKNIQYFGAGTRLSVL.

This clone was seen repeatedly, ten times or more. The CDR3 bases are TGTGCCAGCAGTGGGGGGACAGAGGATAGGGAGCAGTACTTC. Amino acids: CASSGGTEDREQYF. V and J are TRBV28 and TRBJ2-7; weak D call: TRBD1 (7 bases). The CDR3 is made up of 14 amino acids. The ends were cut back, 5 bases at V and 7 bases at J, with 18 bases in the middle. Germline-derived CDR1 and CDR2 are MDHEN and SYDVKM. The complete variable domain, with remaining parts taken from reference TRBV28 and TRBJ2-7, reads DVKVTQSSRYLVKRTGEKVFLECVQDMDHENMFWYRQDPGLGLRLIYFSYDVKMKEKGDIPEGYSVSREKKERFSLILESASTNQTSMYLCASSGGTEDREQYFGPGTRLTVT.

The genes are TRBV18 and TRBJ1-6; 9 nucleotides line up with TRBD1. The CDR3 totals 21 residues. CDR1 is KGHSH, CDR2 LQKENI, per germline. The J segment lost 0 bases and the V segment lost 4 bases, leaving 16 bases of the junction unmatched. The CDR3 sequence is CASSRNTRDRVGGSYNSPLHF. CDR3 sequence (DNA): TGTGCCAGCTCACGCAACACCAGGGACAGGGTCGGAGGCTCCTATAATTCACCCCTCCACTTT.

The CDR3 sequence: CASSLQGPKGYTF. CDR3 DNA sequence: TGTGCCAGCAGTTTACAGGGGCCCAAGGGGTACACCTTC. This chain connects TRBV28 to TRBJ1-2; possible D gene TRBD1, 6 bases. The CDR3 consists of 13 residues. The germline CDR1 and CDR2 sequences are MDHEN and SYDVKM. V gave up 2 bases and J gave up 11 bases, with 15 bases separating them.

CDR3 sequence reads: CRAGGQGEAFF. CDR3 sequence (DNA): TGCAGGGCTGGGGGACAGGGTGAAGCTTTCTTT. This sequence joins TRBV20-1 and TRBJ1-1, with 9 nucleotides matching TRBD1. Per germline, CDR1 DFQATT and CDR2 SNEGSKA (reference sequence). The CDR3 contains 11 residues.

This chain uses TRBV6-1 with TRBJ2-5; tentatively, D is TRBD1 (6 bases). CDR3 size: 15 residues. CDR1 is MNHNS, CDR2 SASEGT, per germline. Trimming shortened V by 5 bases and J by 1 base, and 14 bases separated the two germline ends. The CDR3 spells CASSTTGTPQETQYF. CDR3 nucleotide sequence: TGTGCCAGCAGTACCACCGGGACACCCCAAGAGACCCAGTACTTC.

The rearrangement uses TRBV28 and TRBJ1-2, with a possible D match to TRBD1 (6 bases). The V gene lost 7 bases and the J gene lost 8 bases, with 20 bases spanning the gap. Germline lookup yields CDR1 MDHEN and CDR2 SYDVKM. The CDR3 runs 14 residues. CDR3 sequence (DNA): TGTGCCAGCAACCCCCCGGGACATCAATGGGGCTACACCTTC. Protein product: CASNPPGHQWGYTF.

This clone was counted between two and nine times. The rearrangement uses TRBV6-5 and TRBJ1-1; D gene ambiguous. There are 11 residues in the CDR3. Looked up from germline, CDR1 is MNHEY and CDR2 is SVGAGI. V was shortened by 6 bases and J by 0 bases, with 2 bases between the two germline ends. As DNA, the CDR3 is TGTGCCAGCAGACTGAACACTGAAGCTTTCTTT. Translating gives CASRLNTEAFF.

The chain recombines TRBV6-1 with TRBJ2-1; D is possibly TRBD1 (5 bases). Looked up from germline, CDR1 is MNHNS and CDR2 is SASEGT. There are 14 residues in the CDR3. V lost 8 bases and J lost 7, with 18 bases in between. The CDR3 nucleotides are TGTGCCAGCCAGCCCCCTACAGGTCCTAATGAGCAGTTCTTC. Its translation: CASQPPTGPNEQFF.

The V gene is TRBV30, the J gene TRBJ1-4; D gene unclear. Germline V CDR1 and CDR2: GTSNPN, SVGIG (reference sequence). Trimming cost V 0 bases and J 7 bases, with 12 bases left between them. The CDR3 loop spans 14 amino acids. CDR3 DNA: TGTGCCTGGAGTGTAAGCAGGAGAGCTGAAAAACTGTTTTTT. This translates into CAWSVSRRAEKLFF.

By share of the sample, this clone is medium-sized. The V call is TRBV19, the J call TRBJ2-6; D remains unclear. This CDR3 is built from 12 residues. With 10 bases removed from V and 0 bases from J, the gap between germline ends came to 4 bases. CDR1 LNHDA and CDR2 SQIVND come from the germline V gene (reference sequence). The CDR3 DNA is TGTGCCACTAACTCTGGGGCCAACGTCCTGACTTTC. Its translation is CATNSGANVLTF.

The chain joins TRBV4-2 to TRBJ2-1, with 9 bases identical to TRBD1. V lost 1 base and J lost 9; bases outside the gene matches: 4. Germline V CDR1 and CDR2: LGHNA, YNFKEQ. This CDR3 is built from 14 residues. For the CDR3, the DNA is TGTGCCAGCAGCCAAGCGGGACAGGGACTTGAGCAGTTCTTC. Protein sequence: CASSQAGQGLEQFF.